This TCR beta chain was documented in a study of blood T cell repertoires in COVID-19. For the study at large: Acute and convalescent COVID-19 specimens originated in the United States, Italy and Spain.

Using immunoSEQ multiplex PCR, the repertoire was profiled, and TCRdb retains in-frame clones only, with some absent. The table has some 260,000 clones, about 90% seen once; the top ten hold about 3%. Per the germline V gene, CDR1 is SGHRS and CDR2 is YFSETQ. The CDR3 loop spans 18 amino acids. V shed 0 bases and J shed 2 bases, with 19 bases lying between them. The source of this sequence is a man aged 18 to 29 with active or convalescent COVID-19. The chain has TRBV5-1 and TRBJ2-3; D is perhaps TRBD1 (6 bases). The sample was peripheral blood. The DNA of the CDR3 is TGCGCCAGCAGCTTGGGTTTTGGTAGTGGGGGCCCCACAGATACGCAGTATTTT. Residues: CASSLGFGSGGPTDTQYF.